This T cell receptor (beta chain) was documented in a study of shared clonotypes between healthy human individuals. General study findings and limits: Memory subsets generally showed smaller estimated richness than naive subsets did.

CDR1 and CDR2 (germline): SGHRS, YFSETQ. The germline V and J ends were trimmed by 0 bases and 1 base, with 8 bases remaining between them. This CDR3 has 15 amino acids. Using immunoSEQ multiplex PCR, the repertoire was profiled, and TCRdb retains in-frame clones only, with some absent. Of a few million clones in the sample, 80% to 95% were seen once. To note about this clone: What it recognizes is unknown. Distinct nucleotide sequences in the sample also encode this CDR3.

The receptor comes from a young man in good health. Some clones in this sample may be carry-over from other donors' samples. The V gene is TRBV5-1, the J gene TRBJ1-5; D ambiguous. Sequencing was done on a sample of naive CD4+ T cells from PBMCs. Subset meaning: CD45RA+ positively selected. The DNA of the CDR3 is TGCGCCAGCAGCTTGGTAGCGGGGAGCAATCAGCCCCAGCATTTT. This translates into CASSLVAGSNQPQHF.